This T cell receptor (beta chain) originates from a study of Ad26.COV2.S vaccination and SARS-CoV-2 variants. Profiled with immunoSEQ multiplex PCR; TCRdb holds only in-frame clones, not every one. The table records roughly 500,000 clones, approximately 92% of them present only once. The table lists this clone with a few counts. From germline, CDR1 is MGHDK and CDR2 SYGVNS. Trimming removed 1 base from V and 5 bases from J, with 9 bases in between. The CDR3 contains 14 residues. Treatment meaning: approximately 18 received Ad26.COV2.S at low or high dose, single or two shots; 5 received placebo; per-sample allocation not given. Sampling occurred on day 63 after the first vaccine or placebo injection.

V and J are TRBV25-1 and TRBJ1-5; D call uncertain. This receptor was taken from a person between 18 and 59 years old who received the Ad26.COV2.S COVID-19 vaccine or a placebo. This sample comprised peripheral blood, obtained in a trial of Ad26.COV2.S vaccine versus placebo. The CDR3 coding sequence is TGTGCCAGCAGTGAATGCGCAAACTATCAGCCCCAGCATTTT. It translates to CASSECANYQPQHF.